These T cell receptor beta chains were read from a single sample in a study of T cells after yellow fever vaccination. TCRdb recomputed calls from the 5' RACE reads with MiXCR, one row per CDR3 protein. Here the sample spans some 290,000 distinct CDR3 sequences, around a tenth being singletons. Sequences were derived from CD4+ T cells sorted from PBMCs, sampled 45 days after the yellow fever booster vaccination. These receptors were obtained from a man younger than 35 who received the YFV17D yellow fever vaccine. Both conserved end residues are part of each CDR3. A D gene is named only where the DNA matches it firmly. Clone size is not always given. Where it is, it says once, few, many or a class for expanded clones.

many	TRBV7-2	TRBD2	TRBJ2-3	CASSLDGGGAADTQYF	TGTGCCAGCAGCTTAGATGGCGGGGGGGCCGCAGATACGCAGTATTTT
few	TRBV20-1	-	TRBJ2-2	CSATGTPNTGELFF	TGCAGTGCTACCGGGACCCCGAACACCGGGGAGCTGTTTTTT
-	TRBV10-3	TRBD1	TRBJ1-1	CAINPGQGRTEAFF	TGTGCCATCAACCCGGGACAGGGTAGAACTGAAGCTTTCTTT
few	TRBV12-3/TRBV12-4	TRBD1	TRBJ2-1	CASSPGQGTNEQFF	TGTGCCAGCAGTCCGGGACAGGGGACGAATGAGCAGTTCTTC
-	TRBV7-2	-	TRBJ2-7	CASSLGTSSYYEQYF	TGTGCCAGCAGCTTAGGCACGTCCTCCTACTACGAGCAGTACTTC
-	TRBV25-1	TRBD2	TRBJ2-1	CASSLSSGGRVNEQFF	TGTGCCAGTTCTCTCTCTAGCGGGGGGCGCGTCAATGAGCAGTTCTTC
few	TRBV6-2/TRBV6-3	-	TRBJ2-2	CASSAIRELFF	TGTGCCAGCAGTGCAATTAGGGAGCTGTTTTTT
-	TRBV3-1	-	TRBJ2-1	CASSQLGGEQFF	TGTGCCAGCAGCCAATTGGGGGGTGAGCAGTTCTTC
-	TRBV7-2	-	TRBJ2-7	CASSSGSGAPLEQYF	TGTGCCAGCAGCTCGGGATCAGGGGCCCCGCTGGAGCAGTACTTC
few	TRBV7-2	-	TRBJ1-1	CASSPGVGAFF	TGTGCCAGCAGTCCTGGGGTCGGAGCTTTCTTT
-	TRBV10-1	-	TRBJ2-1	CASSDIKGQGYNEQFF	TGCGCCAGCAGTGATATTAAGGGTCAGGGCTATAATGAGCAGTTCTTC
-	TRBV7-2	-	TRBJ2-2	CASTYQGGPNTGELFF	TGTGCCAGCACCTATCAGGGCGGGCCGAACACCGGGGAGCTGTTTTTT
-	TRBV5-1	-	TRBJ1-3	CASSGSVGAAGNTIYF	TGCGCCAGCAGCGGGTCGGTGGGGGCGGCTGGAAACACCATATATTTT
few	TRBV5-6	-	TRBJ1-2	CASSFTGGGYGYTF	TGTGCCAGCAGCTTTACTGGGGGAGGCTATGGCTACACCTTC
-	TRBV12-3/TRBV12-4	-	TRBJ1-1	CASSYQPLDTEAFF	TGTGCCAGCAGTTATCAGCCCCTGGACACTGAAGCTTTCTTT
-	TRBV9	-	TRBJ1-3	CASSVQGTSGNTIYF	TGTGCCAGCAGCGTCCAAGGGACATCTGGAAACACCATATATTTT
few	TRBV7-9	TRBD1	TRBJ1-1	CASSRDSKKAFF	TGTGCCAGCAGCCGGGACAGTAAGAAAGCTTTCTTT
-	TRBV25-1	-	TRBJ1-4	CASSDALVDEKLFF	TGTGCCAGCAGTGATGCGTTGGTAGATGAAAAACTGTTTTTT
-	TRBV12-3/TRBV12-4	-	TRBJ1-2	CASSPAYYGYTF	TGTGCCAGCAGTCCGGCCTACTATGGCTACACCTTC
few	TRBV7-3	TRBD2	TRBJ2-1	CASSVGLAGPINNEQFF	TGTGCCAGCAGCGTGGGACTAGCGGGGCCCATTAACAATGAGCAGTTCTTC
many	TRBV7-9	-	TRBJ2-5	CASSLNRKETQYF	TGTGCCAGCAGCTTAAACAGAAAAGAGACCCAGTACTTC
few	TRBV5-1	TRBD2	TRBJ2-1	CASSVAGGYNEQFF	TGCGCCAGCAGCGTAGCGGGCGGTTACAATGAGCAGTTCTTC
-	TRBV7-2	-	TRBJ2-7	CASSFTGENHEQYF	TGTGCCAGCAGCTTTACTGGGGAAAACCACGAGCAGTACTTC
many	TRBV4-1	-	TRBJ1-4	CASSQVQGEEKLFF	TGCGCCAGCAGCCAAGTTCAAGGGGAGGAAAAACTGTTTTTT
-	TRBV20-1	TRBD1	TRBJ1-1	CSAPGQGGTEAFF	TGCAGTGCCCCAGGACAGGGGGGGACTGAAGCTTTCTTT
-	TRBV18	-	TRBJ1-1	CASSYDLNTEAFF	TGTGCCAGCTCATACGACCTTAACACTGAAGCTTTCTTT
few	TRBV7-9	-	TRBJ2-2	CASGGKGLLTGELFF	TGTGCCAGCGGGGGAAAGGGACTCCTCACCGGGGAGCTGTTTTTT
-	TRBV7-2	TRBD2	TRBJ2-4	CASSPSGTRFSRNQYF	TGTGCCAGCAGCCCCTCCGGGACTAGGTTTTCTAGGAATCAGTACTTC
few	TRBV7-2	TRBD2	TRBJ2-3	CASSYSGGGTGTDTQYF	TGTGCCAGCAGCTATAGCGGGGGGGGGACAGGGACAGATACGCAGTATTTT
few	TRBV12-3/TRBV12-4	TRBD1	TRBJ2-6	CASRGTDGANVLTF	TGTGCCAGCAGGGGGACAGACGGGGCCAACGTCCTGACTTTC
-	TRBV20-1	-	TRBJ2-7	CSARSHANEQYF	TGCAGTGCTAGATCCCACGCGAACGAGCAGTACTTC
few	TRBV19	-	TRBJ1-1	CASRREEAFF	TGTGCCAGTAGACGGGAGGAAGCTTTCTTT
few	TRBV15	-	TRBJ2-7	CATSRDQGARSSYEQYF	TGTGCCACCAGCAGAGATCAAGGCGCCCGGAGCTCCTACGAGCAGTACTTC
many	TRBV7-2	-	TRBJ2-3	CASSFSADTQYF	TGTGCCAGCAGCTTTAGTGCAGATACGCAGTATTTT
-	TRBV4-3	-	TRBJ1-2	CASSQEGSGSHYGYTF	TGCGCCAGCAGCCAAGAGGGGTCAGGGAGTCACTATGGCTACACCTTC
-	TRBV4-1	-	TRBJ1-4	CASRQGVRQSNEKLFF	TGCGCCAGCAGACAAGGGGTGCGTCAGTCTAATGAAAAACTGTTTTTT
few	TRBV2	-	TRBJ1-3	CASRATSVYGNTIYF	TGTGCCAGCAGGGCTACCAGTGTTTATGGAAACACCATATATTTT
many	TRBV6-2/TRBV6-3	TRBD1	TRBJ1-1	CASSLLGQGFTEAFF	TGTGCCAGCAGTTTACTGGGACAGGGTTTCACTGAAGCTTTCTTT
-	TRBV4-2	-	TRBJ1-4	CASSQARTMEKKLFF	TGTGCCAGCAGCCAAGCCAGGACAATGGAAAAAAAACTGTTTTTT
-	TRBV18	-	TRBJ2-1	CASSPGLGSYNEQFF	TGTGCCAGCTCACCAGGGCTTGGGTCCTACAATGAGCAGTTCTTC
few	TRBV6-6	TRBD2	TRBJ2-1	CASSTLSGGPYNEQFF	TGTGCCAGCAGTACCTTGTCGGGGGGGCCTTACAATGAGCAGTTCTTC
few	TRBV5-1	-	TRBJ1-6	CASKDRLDRNSPLHF	TGCGCCAGCAAAGACAGGCTCGACCGTAATTCACCCCTCCACTTT
few	TRBV7-9	-	TRBJ1-2	CASSFVGGDYGYTF	TGTGCCAGCAGCTTTGTGGGGGGGGACTATGGCTACACCTTC
many	TRBV7-2	-	TRBJ2-1	CASSLRVNEQFF	TGTGCCAGCAGCCTCAGGGTCAATGAGCAGTTCTTC
few	TRBV7-2	-	TRBJ2-1	CASNLRQEGYEQFF	TGTGCCAGCAACTTGCGACAGGAAGGCTATGAGCAGTTCTTC
few	TRBV5-1	-	TRBJ2-3	CASSRQPPQNTDTQYF	TGCGCCAGCAGCCGACAGCCACCTCAAAACACAGATACGCAGTATTTT
many	TRBV4-2	TRBD2	TRBJ2-5	CASSQRFGGGKQETQYF	TGTGCCAGCAGCCAAAGGTTCGGCGGGGGAAAACAAGAGACCCAGTACTTC
many	TRBV11-2	-	TRBJ1-1	CASSLEFGKMNTEAFF	TGTGCCAGCAGCTTAGAGTTTGGAAAAATGAACACTGAAGCTTTCTTT
few	TRBV4-2	-	TRBJ2-3	CASSQDLRSDTQYF	TGTGCCAGCAGCCAAGATTTAAGGTCTGATACGCAGTATTTT
-	TRBV29-1	-	TRBJ2-3	CSVQKAGSTDTQYF	TGCAGCGTCCAAAAAGCCGGGAGCACAGATACGCAGTATTTT
many	TRBV5-1	TRBD2	TRBJ2-1	CASSRAGGPNEQFF	TGCGCCAGCAGCCGAGCGGGGGGGCCGAATGAGCAGTTCTTC
-	TRBV20-1	TRBD2	TRBJ2-3	CSARKVAGGPVLTDTQYF	TGCAGTGCTAGGAAAGTAGCGGGGGGGCCGGTTTTGACAGATACGCAGTATTTT
-	TRBV5-4	-	TRBJ2-1	CASSLVGNLDREFF	TGTGCCAGCAGCTTGGTCGGGAACTTAGATCGGGAGTTCTTC
-	TRBV18	-	TRBJ1-4	CASSQLTGSSEKLFF	TGTGCCAGCTCTCAACTGACAGGCTCCAGTGAAAAACTGTTTTTT
-	TRBV7-2	-	TRBJ2-3	CASSLGDGWGTDTQYF	TGTGCCAGCAGCTTAGGGGATGGGTGGGGCACAGATACGCAGTATTTT